Each of the 27 T cell receptor beta chains below was sequenced from the same sample in a study of T-cell reconstitution after alpha-beta-depleted transplantation in children. Preparation of the TCRbeta library used unique molecular identifiers. MiXCR, run by TCRdb on the PCR reads, gives a single entry per CDR3 protein. Seen here are about 72,000 distinct CDR3 sequences, 6% to 8.5% observed once, and the top ten hold around 2.5%. The sample was PBMCs from the stem cell graft donor, taken from the stem cell graft. The origin of the receptors is a human donor who donated a stem cell graft to a child with acute lymphoblastic leukemia.

This clonotype was detected many times. This chain joins TRBV7-9 and TRBJ2-7; no clear D gene. Germline CDR1 SEHNR, CDR2 FQNEAQ (reference sequence). The CDR3 totals 12 residues. With 1 base removed from V and 6 bases from J, the gap between germline ends came to 7 bases. Here the CDR3 DNA reads TGTGCCAGCAGCTTAGTAGGGATCGAGCAGTACTTC. Translation: CASSLVGIEQYF.

In its sample, this clonotype was seen many times. This sequence joins TRBV6-5 and TRBJ1-1, with D uncertain. The CDR3 loop spans 14 amino acids. With 3 bases removed from V and 0 bases from J, the gap between germline ends came to 8 bases. Looked up from germline, CDR1 is MNHEY and CDR2 is SVGAGI. Written as DNA, the CDR3 is TGTGCCAGCAGTTATAGGAAGGTGAACACTGAAGCTTTCTTT. This gives the protein CASSYRKVNTEAFF.

This clonotype was recorded at least ten times. The chain is built from TRBV6-5 and TRBJ2-1; the D gene is possibly TRBD2 (5 bases). The CDR3 extends over 15 amino acids. CDR1 and CDR2 from the germline V gene are MNHEY and SVGAGI. Trimming stripped 2 bases from V and 4 bases from J, with 12 bases between. CDR3 sequence (DNA): TGTGCCAGCAGTTACCTGACTACCTCGTACAATGAGCAGTTCTTC. This translates into CASSYLTTSYNEQFF.

Note on this clonotype: A read error may account for a junction end that differs from germline. The chain links TRBV27 to TRBJ2-3, with 7 bases that match TRBD2. Germline V CDR1 and CDR2: MNHEY, SMNVEV (reference sequence). The CDR3 has 16 residues. The CDR3 bases are TGCACCAGCAGCTGTGAGCGGGAAGACTGCACAGATACGCAGTATTTT. Protein sequence: CTSSCEREDCTDTQYF.

This chain links TRBV6-1 with TRBJ1-5; TRBD1 is a possible D gene (5 bases). The V gene lost 5 bases and the J gene lost 3 bases, with 26 bases spanning the gap. The length of the CDR3 is 19 residues. Germline V gene data show CDR1 as MNHNS and CDR2 as SASEGT. CDR3 sequence reads: CASSLPVVGGGRYNQPQHF. In DNA form, the CDR3 reads TGTGCCAGCAGTCTCCCCGTGGTGGGGGGAGGGCGGTACAATCAGCCCCAGCATTTT.

This clonotype was recorded at least ten times. The chain combines TRBV6-2 or TRBV6-3 with TRBJ1-3; D is possibly TRBD1 (6 bases). Germline CDR1 and CDR2: MNHEY and SVGEGT. This CDR3 region has 14 residues. V lost 5 bases, J lost 2 bases, and 10 bases lay in between. The CDR3 nucleotides are TGTGCCAGCAGTAACCGGGACACTGGAAACACCATATATTTT. Protein product: CASSNRDTGNTIYF.

This clonotype was observed many times. The chain uses TRBV20-1 and TRBJ1-2; no reliable D call. CDR1 is DFQATT and CDR2 is SNEGSKA in the germline V gene (reference sequence). The CDR3 has 13 amino acids. V dropped 3 bases and J dropped 8 bases, with 16 bases sitting between them. CDR3 region: CSASSRPVLGYTF. The CDR3 nucleotides read TGCAGTGCTAGTTCCCGTCCCGTTCTAGGCTACACCTTC.

This clonotype was counted only a few times. V and J are TRBV6-6 and TRBJ1-5; 12 bases line up with TRBD1. The CDR3 is 20 amino acids. Germline lookup yields CDR1 MNHNY and CDR2 SVGAGI (reference sequence). J lost 0 bases, V lost 2 bases, and 11 bases had no gene match. CDR3 in amino acids: CASSYAGTGGERYSNQPQHF. The CDR3 nucleotides are TGTGCCAGCAGTTACGCCGGGACAGGGGGCGAAAGGTATAGCAATCAGCCCCAGCATTTT.

At least ten counts were recorded for this clonotype. The chain is built from TRBV7-9 and TRBJ2-5; D remains unclear. V lost 1 base to trimming and J lost 2 bases, with 8 bases between them. This CDR3 is 14 amino acids long. In germline, CDR1 is SEHNR, CDR2 FQNEAQ (reference sequence). The CDR3 spells CASSLETVQETQYF. The CDR3 nucleotides read TGTGCCAGCAGCTTAGAGACCGTTCAAGAGACCCAGTACTTC.

This clonotype was seen ten or more times. This rearrangement joins TRBV20-1 to TRBJ1-2; D is possibly TRBD1 (6 bases). The CDR3 consists of 14 residues. The germline gives CDR1 DFQATT, CDR2 SNEGSKA (reference sequence). Trimming pared 0 bases from V and 3 bases from J, leaving 11 bases between. This chain's CDR3 is CSARDGTSDYGYTF. As DNA, the CDR3 is TGCAGTGCTAGAGACGGGACAAGTGACTATGGCTACACCTTC.

The chain is built from TRBV19 and TRBJ1-6, with 10 bases lining up with TRBD1. With V trimmed by 7 bases and J by 8 bases, 5 bases remained unmatched. The CDR3 consists of 14 residues. In germline, CDR1 is LNHDA, CDR2 SQIVND (reference sequence). This chain's CDR3 is CASTPGQGYSPLHF. Written as DNA, the CDR3 is TGTGCCAGTACACCGGGACAGGGGTATTCACCCCTCCACTTT.

In this sample, this clonotype turned up a few times. The rearrangement uses TRBV7-9 and TRBJ1-5; D remains unclear. Germline V gives CDR1 SEHNR, CDR2 FQNEAQ (reference sequence). CDR3 length: 12 amino acids. V dropped 3 bases and J dropped 6 bases, with 6 bases sitting between them. CDR3 DNA: TGTGCCAGCAGCTTTAGTGTTCAGCCCCAGCATTTT. Translated, it gives CASSFSVQPQHF. The variable domain in full, completed from reference TRBV7-9 and TRBJ1-5, reads DTGVSQNPRHKITKRGQNVTFRCDPISEHNRLYWYRQTLGQGPEFLTYFQNEAQLEKSRLLSDRFSAERPKGSFSTLEIQRTEQGDSAMYLCASSFSVQPQHFGDGTRLSIL.

This clonotype was recorded a few times. The rearrangement links TRBV4-2 to TRBJ2-5; 8 nucleotides align to TRBD2. Germline trimming cut 0 bases from V and 3 bases from J; bases unmatched to any gene: 6. Germline V gene data show CDR1 as LGHNA and CDR2 as YNFKEQ. This CDR3 contains 16 residues. CDR3 in amino acids: CASSQDSGLAEETQYF. CDR3 nucleotide sequence: TGTGCCAGCAGCCAAGACAGCGGACTAGCTGAAGAGACCCAGTACTTC.

This clonotype was observed at least ten times. The rearrangement links TRBV20-1 to TRBJ1-2; D call uncertain. The CDR3 contains 10 residues. V was shortened by 6 bases and J by 8 bases, with 10 bases between the two germline ends. Looked up from germline, CDR1 is DFQATT and CDR2 is SNEGSKA (reference sequence). CDR3 region: CSARLQGYTF. DNA for the CDR3: TGCAGTGCCCGACTACAGGGCTACACCTTC.

The rearrangement links TRBV5-4 to TRBJ2-3; 9 bases map to TRBD2. This CDR3 region has 18 residues. Germline V gene data show CDR1 as SGHNT and CDR2 as YYREEE (reference sequence). J was trimmed by 0 bases and V by 0 bases; bases with no gene match: 8. For the CDR3, the DNA is TGTGCCAGCAGCTTGGGACTAGCGGTTGTCTCTAGCACAGATACGCAGTATTTT. Encoded protein: CASSLGLAVVSSTDTQYF.

This clonotype was recorded at least ten times. At one end, the junction sequence differs from germline, possibly due to a read error. The chain links TRBV5-1 to TRBJ1-5; tentative D call: TRBD1 (5 bases). The CDR3 extends over 13 amino acids. Germline CDR1 is SGHRS and CDR2 is YFSETQ. This CDR3 reads CASRLTENQPQHF. The CDR3 bases are TGCGCCAGCCGCTTGACAGAGAATCAGCCCCAGCATTTT.

This clonotype was detected many times. The chain links TRBV7-6 to TRBJ1-2; no reliable D call. This CDR3 region has 17 residues. V lost 2 bases, J lost 5 bases, and 21 bases lay in between. From germline, CDR1 is SGHVS and CDR2 FNYEAQ. The CDR3 sequence is CASSLLGQAGAFYGYTF. Written as DNA, the CDR3 is TGTGCCAGCAGCTTATTAGGTCAGGCCGGCGCTTTTTATGGCTACACCTTC.

Here the CDR3 reads CASSLDGFNTEAFF. In DNA form, the CDR3 reads TGCGCCAGCAGCTTGGATGGGTTCAACACTGAAGCTTTCTTT. The chain links TRBV5-1 to TRBJ1-1; D gene ambiguous. Germline V gives CDR1 SGHRS, CDR2 YFSETQ. Trimming shortened V by 0 bases and J by 2 bases, and 8 bases separated the two germline ends. This CDR3 is built from 14 residues.

This clonotype was picked up many times. CDR3 in DNA: TGCGCCAGCAGCTTGGGGGCGGACAGCCAAAATTCACCCCTCCACTTT. It specifies CASSLGADSQNSPLHF. This rearrangement joins TRBV5-1 to TRBJ1-6; possible D gene TRBD1, 6 bases. V was trimmed by 0 bases and J by 7 bases, leaving 14 bases between them. The CDR3 has 16 residues. Germline V gene sequence: CDR1 SGHRS, CDR2 YFSETQ. Variable domain in full (rest from reference TRBV5-1 and TRBJ1-6): KAGVTQTPRYLIKTRGQQVTLSCSPISGHRSVSWYQQTPGQGLQFLFEYFSETQRNKGNFPGRFSGRQFSNSRSEMNVSTLELGDSALYLCASSLGADSQNSPLHFGNGTRLTVT.

This clonotype was picked up many times. This chain uses TRBV12-3 or TRBV12-4 with TRBJ2-1; 9 bases are shared with TRBD2. Trimming took 5 bases from V and 4 from J; bases not matched to a gene: 12. CDR3 length equals 17 residues. This chain's CDR3 is CASSHSQSGGSYNEQFF. The CDR3 DNA reads as TGTGCCAGCAGTCACAGTCAGAGCGGGGGGTCGTACAATGAGCAGTTCTTC.

This clonotype was seen a few times. This rearrangement joins TRBV24-1 to TRBJ2-7; no clear D. The germline V and J ends were trimmed by 4 bases and 5 bases, with 14 bases remaining between them. The CDR3 consists of 14 residues. CDR1 is KGHDR, CDR2 SFDVKD, per germline. The CDR3 DNA reads as TGTGCCACCAGTGAAAAGACCATTCCTAACGAGCAGTACTTC. This gives the protein CATSEKTIPNEQYF.

The sample holds many counts of this clonotype. CDR3 amino acids: CSVRQGSEKLFF. The DNA for the CDR3 is TGCAGTGTCAGACAGGGAAGTGAAAAACTGTTTTTT. The chain recombines TRBV20-1 with TRBJ1-4; TRBD1 aligns across 7 bases. V lost 7 bases and J lost 7; bases outside the gene matches: 6. The CDR3 is 12 amino acids. Germline loops: CDR1 DFQATT, CDR2 SNEGSKA (reference sequence).

There are a few counts of this clonotype. The J gene is TRBJ2-3, the V gene TRBV28; D call uncertain. V was clipped by 2 bases and J by 3 bases, with 9 bases between them. Germline-derived CDR1 and CDR2 are MDHEN and SYDVKM. The CDR3 has 14 amino acids. The CDR3 nucleotides read TGTGCCAGCAGTTTAAGTCTGGGGACAGATACGCAGTATTTT. Residues: CASSLSLGTDTQYF.

In this sample, this clonotype turned up a few times. This sequence joins TRBV7-2 and TRBJ1-2; D is ambiguous. CDR3 length equals 14 residues. The germline V gene encodes CDR1 SGHTA and CDR2 FQGNSA. V lost 1 base and J 4 bases, leaving 10 bases between the germline ends. CDR3 in amino acids: CASSLGQAVYGYTF. In DNA form, the CDR3 reads TGTGCCAGCAGCTTAGGGCAGGCGGTCTATGGCTACACCTTC.

The table lists this clonotype with a few counts. The V call is TRBV28, the J call TRBJ2-5; TRBD1 matches at 7 bases. Germline CDR1 MDHEN, CDR2 SYDVKM. The J segment lost 6 bases and the V segment lost 3 bases, leaving 7 bases of the junction unmatched. The CDR3 has 14 amino acids. The CDR3 loop reads CASSFEGGVKTQYF. CDR3 sequence (DNA): TGTGCCAGCAGTTTTGAAGGGGGCGTGAAGACCCAGTACTTC.

This clonotype has only a few counts. V is TRBV20-1 and J is TRBJ2-2, with 11 bases aligning to TRBD2. Germline trimming cut 5 bases from V and 0 bases from J; bases unmatched to any gene: 2. The CDR3 spans 15 residues. Germline loops: CDR1 DFQATT, CDR2 SNEGSKA (reference sequence). The CDR3 nucleotides read TGCAGTGCTCGGGGACTAGCGGCGAACACCGGGGAGCTGTTTTTT. Amino acid sequence: CSARGLAANTGELFF.

In this sample, this clonotype turned up a few times. The chain uses TRBV6-6 and TRBJ2-1, with unresolved D. V lost 0 bases, J lost 6 bases, and 3 bases lay in between. The CDR3 sequence is 12 residues long. Germline CDR1 MNHNY, CDR2 SVGAGI (reference sequence). The CDR3 loop reads CASSYSANEQFF. The DNA of the CDR3 is TGTGCCAGCAGTTACTCCGCCAATGAGCAGTTCTTC.